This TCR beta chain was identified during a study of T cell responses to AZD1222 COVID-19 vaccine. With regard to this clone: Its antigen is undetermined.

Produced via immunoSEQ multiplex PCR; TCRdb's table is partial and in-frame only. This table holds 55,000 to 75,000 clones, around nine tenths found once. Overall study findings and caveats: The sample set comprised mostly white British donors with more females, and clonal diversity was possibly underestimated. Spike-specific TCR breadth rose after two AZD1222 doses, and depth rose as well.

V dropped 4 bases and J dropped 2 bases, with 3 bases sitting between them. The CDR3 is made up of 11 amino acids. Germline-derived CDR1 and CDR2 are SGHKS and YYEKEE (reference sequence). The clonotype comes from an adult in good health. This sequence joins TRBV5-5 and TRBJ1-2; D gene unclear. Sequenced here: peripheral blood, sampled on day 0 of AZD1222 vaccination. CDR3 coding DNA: TGTGCCAGCAGCCTAAACTATGGCTACACCTTC. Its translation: CASSLNYGYTF.